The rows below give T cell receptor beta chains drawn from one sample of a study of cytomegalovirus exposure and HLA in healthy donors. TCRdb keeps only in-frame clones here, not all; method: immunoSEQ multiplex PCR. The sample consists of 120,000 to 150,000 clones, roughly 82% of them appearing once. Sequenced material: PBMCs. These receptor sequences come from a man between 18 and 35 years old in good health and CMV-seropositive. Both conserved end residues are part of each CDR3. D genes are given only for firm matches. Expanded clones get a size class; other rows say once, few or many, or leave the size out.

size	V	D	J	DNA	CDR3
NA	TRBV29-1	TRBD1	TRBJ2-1	TGCAGCGTTGAGGGACAGGGTGTAAATGAGCAGTTCTTC	CSVEGQGVNEQFF
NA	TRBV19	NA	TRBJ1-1	TGTGCCAGTAGTATAGGCCGCCCGGGGGGAGAGGACACTGAAGCTTTCTTT	CASSIGRPGGEDTEAFF
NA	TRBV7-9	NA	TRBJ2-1	TGTGCCAGCAGCTTCATCGGGAGGACAGGGAATGAGCAGTTCTTC	CASSFIGRTGNEQFF
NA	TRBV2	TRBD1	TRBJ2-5	TGTGCCAGCTTCGGGACAGGGGGCGAGACCCAGTACTTC	CASFGTGGETQYF
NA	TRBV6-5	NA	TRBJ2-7	TGTGCCAGCAGTTACGAGTACGAGCAGTACTTC	CASSYEYEQYF
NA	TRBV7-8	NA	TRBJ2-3	TGTGCCAGCAGCTTAGCCGGCGGGACGGTCACAGATACGCAGTATTTT	CASSLAGGTVTDTQYF
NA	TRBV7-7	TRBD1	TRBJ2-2	TGTGCTAGCAGCCGGGACAGGGGGCGCGGGGAGCTGTTTTTT	CASSRDRGRGELFF
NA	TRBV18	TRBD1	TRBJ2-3	TGTGCCAGCTCACCGCGGCGGGGACAGGGGGTTACAGATACGCAGTATTTT	CASSPRRGQGVTDTQYF
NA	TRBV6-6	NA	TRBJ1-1	TGTGCCAGCAGTTACTACAGGGAGACTGAAGCTTTCTTT	CASSYYRETEAFF
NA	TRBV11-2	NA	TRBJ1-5	TGTGCCAGCAGCTTAGGGCCTAGCAATCAGCCCCAGCATTTT	CASSLGPSNQPQHF
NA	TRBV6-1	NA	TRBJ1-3	TGTGCCAGCAGTGAAGCGCCGGCGGGGAGCACTGGAAACACCATATATTTT	CASSEAPAGSTGNTIYF
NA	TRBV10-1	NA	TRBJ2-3	TGCGCCAGCAGCGAACACACAGGGAGCACAGATACGCAGTATTTT	CASSEHTGSTDTQYF
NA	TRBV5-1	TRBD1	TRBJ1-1	TGCGCCAGCAGCGCCATGACAGGGGGCCTTGGGGCTGAAGCTTTCTTT	CASSAMTGGLGAEAFF
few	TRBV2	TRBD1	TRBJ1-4	TGTGCCAGCAGTGAAGCGCTTAGGCAGGGGGCGCGTAAACTGTTTTTT	CASSEALRQGARKLFF
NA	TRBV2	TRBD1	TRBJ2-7	TGTGCCAACAAACCGGGACAGGTAGCCTACGAGCAGTACTTC	CANKPGQVAYEQYF
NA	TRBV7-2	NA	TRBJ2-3	TGTGCCAGCAGCTTAGACTTAACAGCAAGCACAGATACGCAGTATTTT	CASSLDLTASTDTQYF
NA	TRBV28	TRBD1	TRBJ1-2	TGTGCCAGCAGTTTTTGGGGACAGACTTATGGCTACACCTTC	CASSFWGQTYGYTF
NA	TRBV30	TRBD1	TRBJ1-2	TGTGCCTGGAGTGTACTGGGACAGGGGCGATTCGGCTACACCTTC	CAWSVLGQGRFGYTF
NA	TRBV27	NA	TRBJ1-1	TGTGCCAGCAGTTCGGAGACAGAGGCAAACACTGAAGCTTTCTTT	CASSSETEANTEAFF
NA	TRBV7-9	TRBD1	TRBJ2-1	TGTGCCAGCAGCTCGGACAGGGGAGGCTCCTACAATGAGCAGTTCTTC	CASSSDRGGSYNEQFF
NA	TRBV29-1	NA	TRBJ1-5	TGCGCCGGGGGGGGGAATCAGCCCCAGCATTTT	CAGGGNQPQHF
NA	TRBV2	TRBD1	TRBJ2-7	TGTGCCAGCAGTGACGGACAGGGTCGTCCATACGAGCAGTACTTC	CASSDGQGRPYEQYF
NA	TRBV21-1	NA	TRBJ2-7	TGTGCCAGCACCCCCGACAGGCGGGTCTACGAGCAGTACTTC	CASTPDRRVYEQYF
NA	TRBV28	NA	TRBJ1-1	TGTGCCAGCAGTGGACAGCTCACTGAAGCTTTCTTT	CASSGQLTEAFF
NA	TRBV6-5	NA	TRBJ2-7	TGTGCCAGCAGTTTTCAGGGGGGCCACGAGCAGTACTTC	CASSFQGGHEQYF
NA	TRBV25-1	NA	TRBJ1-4	TGTGCCAGCAGCGAACCTACAGGGCCCTTTAATGAAAAACTGTTTTTT	CASSEPTGPFNEKLFF
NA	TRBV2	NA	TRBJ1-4	TGTGCCAGCACCCGGGACTGGGGGGAAAAACTGTTTTTT	CASTRDWGEKLFF
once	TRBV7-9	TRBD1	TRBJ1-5	TGTGCCAGCAGCTTTGGGGCAGGGGGTAGCAATCAGCCCCAGCATTTT	CASSFGAGGSNQPQHF
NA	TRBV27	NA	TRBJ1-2	TGTGCCAGCAGTTTATATCCGGGTCCCTACTATGGCTACACCTTC	CASSLYPGPYYGYTF
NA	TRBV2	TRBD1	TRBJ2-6	TGTGCCAGCAGTTGGACAGGTTCTGGGGCCAACGTCCTGACTTTC	CASSWTGSGANVLTF
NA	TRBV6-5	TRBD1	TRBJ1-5	TGTGCCAGCAGTCCGGACAGGAATAGCAATCAGCCCCAGCATTTT	CASSPDRNSNQPQHF
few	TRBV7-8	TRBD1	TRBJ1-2	TGTGCCAGCAGCGCCGGGACAGGGGTCTCCCTCTATGGCTACACCTTC	CASSAGTGVSLYGYTF
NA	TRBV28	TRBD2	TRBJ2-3	TGTGCCAGCAGTCGACGGGGGGACTTGGATACGCAGTATTTT	CASSRRGDLDTQYF
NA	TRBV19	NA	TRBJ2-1	TGTGCCAGTAGTCACCCAGGGTCCTACAATGAGCAGTTCTTC	CASSHPGSYNEQFF
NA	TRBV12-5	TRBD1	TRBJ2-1	TGTGCTAGTGGTCTCGGACAGGGAGATGAGCAGTTCTTC	CASGLGQGDEQFF
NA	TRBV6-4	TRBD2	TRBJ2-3	TGTGCCAGCAGTGACGGGACTATCTTCGATACGCAGTATTTT	CASSDGTIFDTQYF